This is a list of T cell receptor beta chains from one sample in a study of T cells expressing NK-cell markers. TCRdb re-called the 5' RACE reads and catalogs CDR3 proteins one per entry, DNA excluded. The data show 550,000 to 600,000 distinct CDR3 sequences, and the top ten clones hold 3% to 4.5%. Sequenced sample: blood T cells: a sorted CD56 or NKG2C T cell subset, CD4+ or CD8+ T cells, or bulk PBMC T cells (not recorded which). The receptors here all came from a man aged 18 to 35 in good health. The CDR3 runs from the conserved cysteine through the conserved F or W.

J: TRBJ2-2
V: TRBV12-3/TRBV12-4
CDR3: CASTSLGSGELFF

J: TRBJ1-1
V: TRBV5-1
CDR3: CASSHRDRVNTEAFF

J: TRBJ2-5
V: TRBV5-1
CDR3: CASSRGLAGYQETQYF

J: TRBJ1-5
V: TRBV5-1
CDR3: CASSFRKEPQHF

J: TRBJ1-6
V: TRBV20-1
CDR3: CSARDQWAGPGSYNSPLHF

J: TRBJ2-1
V: TRBV12-3/TRBV12-4
CDR3: CASSPTDPGEQFF

J: TRBJ1-2
V: TRBV7-2
CDR3: CASSFRQLRDGYTF

J: TRBJ2-4
V: TRBV7-2
CDR3: CASSPRTSGIKNIQYF

J: TRBJ2-1
V: TRBV5-1
CDR3: CASSPNIAGVEQFF

J: TRBJ2-1
V: TRBV20-1
CDR3: CSARGPGLAGYEQFF

J: TRBJ2-7
V: TRBV12-3/TRBV12-4
CDR3: CASSFLAGGYEQYF

J: TRBJ2-2
V: TRBV28
CDR3: CASSSHGLTNTGELFF

J: TRBJ2-3
V: TRBV20-1
CDR3: CSAPDKSSLVDTQYF

J: TRBJ1-2
V: TRBV27
CDR3: CASSLEAGTNYGYTF

J: TRBJ2-2
V: TRBV29-1
CDR3: CSVPGGAGTGELFF

J: TRBJ2-7
V: TRBV30
CDR3: CAWSVRASGRLAEQYF

J: TRBJ2-2
V: TRBV12-3/TRBV12-4
CDR3: CASSPLELGRTGELFF

J: TRBJ2-5
V: TRBV10-3
CDR3: CAIGGLAGVRETQYF

J: TRBJ2-2
V: TRBV29-1
CDR3: CSVDPGQDYTGELFF

J: TRBJ2-1
V: TRBV5-1
CDR3: CASSVQRGDEQFF

J: TRBJ1-5
V: TRBV27
CDR3: CASSSGTGVSNQPQHF

J: TRBJ2-5
V: TRBV7-3
CDR3: CASSFAGVETQYF

J: TRBJ2-5
V: TRBV29-1
CDR3: CSVEDLVGETQYF

J: TRBJ2-5
V: TRBV13
CDR3: CASSLGSGSGALLETQYF

J: TRBJ2-1
V: TRBV29-1
CDR3: CSVGRAGGSYNEQFF

J: TRBJ2-1
V: TRBV5-1
CDR3: CASSSATGPPSYNEQFF

J: TRBJ2-2
V: TRBV12-3/TRBV12-4
CDR3: CASSVTGVNTGELFF

J: TRBJ2-1
V: TRBV20-1
CDR3: CSARDVQGMSSYNEQFF

J: TRBJ2-1
V: TRBV30
CDR3: CAWRSDAGTYNEQFF

J: TRBJ2-2
V: TRBV24-1
CDR3: CATRQTGELFF

J: TRBJ2-1
V: TRBV29-1
CDR3: CSVPQRLADEQFF

J: TRBJ2-1
V: TRBV27
CDR3: CASSSGLSYNEQFF

J: TRBJ1-5
V: TRBV6-5
CDR3: CASSYSAWGDQPQHF

J: TRBJ2-5
V: TRBV29-1
CDR3: CSVGGTLGPGGKETQYF

J: TRBJ1-1
V: TRBV10-1
CDR3: CASSDGGVANTEAFF

J: TRBJ2-3
V: TRBV20-1
CDR3: CSAREGGSTDTQYF

J: TRBJ2-7
V: TRBV18
CDR3: CASSGGTSASYEQYF

J: TRBJ2-1
V: TRBV5-1
CDR3: CASSLGTAEQFF

J: TRBJ2-1
V: TRBV20-1
CDR3: CSARDGIIDEQFF

J: TRBJ2-2
V: TRBV6-5
CDR3: CASLRGGELFF

J: TRBJ2-5
V: TRBV20-1
CDR3: CSALLAGGGETQYF

J: TRBJ2-7
V: TRBV20-1
CDR3: CSARDLHRSSYEQYF

J: TRBJ2-1
V: TRBV12-3/TRBV12-4
CDR3: CASSFAVVYNEQFF

J: TRBJ2-3
V: TRBV7-2
CDR3: CASSSTSGTVPDTQYF

J: TRBJ2-1
V: TRBV5-1
CDR3: CASSPSGTVGEQFF